The source of this T cell receptor (beta chain) is a study of T cells in tumors after PD-1 blockade. About the study: Patients received pembrolizumab 200 mg every 3 weeks or cemiplimab 350 mg every 2 weeks. Some patients also took daily vismodegib 150 mg during anti-PD-1 treatment. Broader study findings: About 41% of tumor TCR clonotypes were also found in blood.

Note on this clone: Antigen unknown.

The CDR3 consists of 13 residues. Between the trimmed V and J ends, which lost 3 bases and 3 bases, there was a span of 6 bases. Sequencing was performed with immunoSEQ multiplex PCR; in TCRdb, only in-frame clones are kept and a portion is missing. The table lists over 60,000 clones, approximately 79% of them singletons. This TCR came from a human donor with basal cell carcinoma. Sequenced here: PBMCs, sampled after anti-PD-1 treatment. V and J are TRBV12-3 or TRBV12-4 and TRBJ1-5; no clear D gene. The CDR3 DNA sequence: TGTGCCAGCAGTTTCAAGGACAATCAGCCCCAGCATTTT. This encodes CASSFKDNQPQHF.